The 5 T cell receptor beta chains below were found in one sample sequenced in a study of patients and donors after allogeneic stem cell transplantation. From the RT-PCR reads, TCRdb called clonotypes with MiXCR, one entry per CDR3 protein. Of about 160,000 distinct CDR3 sequences listed, nearly 25% were seen once; the top ten hold 25% to 30%. The sample consisted of blood, either unsorted or a sorted T cell fraction (not recorded which). The receptors were sampled from a human donor who was either an allogeneic HSCT recipient or a stem cell or donor lymphocyte infusion donor (not recorded which). It is not recorded whose cells these are; they may come from a transplant donor.

The chain couples TRBV5-4 to TRBJ2-3, with 11 positions matching TRBD2. The CDR3 runs 16 residues. Germline values: CDR1 SGHNT, CDR2 YYREEE (reference sequence). The J segment lost 3 bases and the V segment lost 3 bases, leaving 6 bases of the junction unmatched. CDR3 amino acids: CASSSRLAGMTDTQYF. The CDR3, as DNA: TGTGCCAGCAGCTCCCGACTAGCGGGAATGACAGATACGCAGTATTTT.

This clonotype has only a few counts. This chain's CDR3 is CASSPSGGPNTGELFF. The CDR3 DNA is TGCGCCAGCAGCCCATCAGGGGGCCCGAACACCGGGGAGCTGTTTTTT. The chain joins TRBV5-1 to TRBJ2-2; 8 nucleotides align to TRBD1. The CDR3 is made up of 16 amino acids. V was clipped by 4 bases and J by 0 bases; unmatched bases: 5. Germline V CDR1 and CDR2: SGHRS, YFSETQ.

V gene TRBV19 combines with J gene TRBJ2-7; TRBD2 matches at 9 bases. Germline CDR1 LNHDA, CDR2 SQIVND (reference sequence). The CDR3 loop spans 14 amino acids. The V and J ends lost 3 bases and 2 bases, in that order; junction bases with no gene match: 2. CDR3 nucleotide sequence: TGTGCCAGTAGTATGACTAGCGGTACCTACGAGCAGTACTTC. Translating it yields CASSMTSGTYEQYF.

The J gene is TRBJ1-2, the V gene TRBV4-3; TRBD1 is a possible D gene (5 bases). Between the trimmed V and J ends, which lost 1 base and 4 bases, there was a span of 13 bases. There are 15 residues in the CDR3. CDR1 and CDR2 (germline): LGHNA, YSLEER. CDR3 coding DNA: TGCGCCAGCAGCCAAGGCCGGGGCGATATCTATGGCTACACCTTC. Amino acids: CASSQGRGDIYGYTF.

The gene calls are TRBV21-1 and TRBJ2-7; the listed D gene, TRBD1, was not tested against the DNA. TRBV21-1 corresponds to a pseudogene. The CDR3 loop spans 15 amino acids. The CDR3 sequence is CACSKTRERAYEQYF. CDR3 sequence (DNA): TGTGCCTGCAGCAAAACGAGGGAAAGGGCCTACGAGCAGTACTTC.